This TCR beta chain appears in the sequencing data of a study of blood T cell repertoires in COVID-19. Original data processing: Reference gene primer amplification yielded estimated nucleated cell counts. Only in-frame clones appear in the TCRdb table, and some are missing; sequencing was by immunoSEQ multiplex PCR. V, J and clone size derive from that table, while D and trimming were established from the DNA sequence. Among about 81,000 clones listed, about 91% were seen once. The CDR3 consists of 16 residues. Germline trimming cut 6 bases from V and 0 bases from J; bases unmatched to any gene: 9. CDR1 is MNHEY and CDR2 is SVGEGT in the germline V gene.

The chain couples TRBV6-2 or TRBV6-3 to TRBJ1-1; 8 bases map to TRBD1. This TCR derives from a man between 65 and 85 years old with active or convalescent COVID-19. Sequenced: peripheral blood. The CDR3 here is CASSASLTGVNTEAFF. The CDR3 DNA reads as TGTGCCAGCAGCGCCTCGCTGACAGGGGTGAACACTGAAGCTTTCTTT.